This T cell receptor (beta chain) was sequenced in a study of CD8+ T cells in alopecia areata. Study summary: Treated patients were given oral tofacitinib, which was dosed at 5 to 10 mg twice daily.

RNA, once extracted, was reverse transcribed into cDNA for use as the sequencing template. Profiled with immunoSEQ multiplex PCR; TCRdb holds only in-frame clones, not every one. The sample has around 290,000 clones; roughly 60% are singletons. The study, taken as a whole, reports: Mouse data revealed clearer TCR sharing than patient data did, a gap possibly tied to HLA.

Treatment meaning: oral pan-JAK inhibitor, 5-10 mg twice daily. Points on this clone: Its antigen is not known.

The sequenced sample was CD4+ T cells sorted from blood, obtained at week 24, from a patient treated with tofacitinib. This sequence was found in a human donor with alopecia areata.

CDR3 sequence (DNA): TGTGCCAGCAGCCCGTCCGCCCCTGGTGATGGCTACACCTTC. Translated: CASSPSAPGDGYTF. The V call is TRBV7-9, the J call TRBJ1-2; no clear D gene. V lost 5 bases, J lost 6 bases, and 16 bases lay in between. Germline V gene sequence: CDR1 SEHNR, CDR2 FQNEAQ (reference sequence). There are 14 residues in the CDR3.